The TCR beta chain under discussion was sequenced for a study of graft-versus-host responses after intestinal transplantation. Across the study: Multivisceral, liver-intestinal, or isolated intestinal grafts were transplanted into recipients. Anti-thymocyte globulin induction was given to all recipients, followed by tacrolimus and steroids for roughly three years.

The protocol was immunoSEQ multiplex PCR, while the TCRdb copy is restricted to in-frame clones and leaves out a portion. The sample holds about 70,000 clones, over 70% seen once. Study outcomes and limitations: Analysis identified GvH clones in recipient marrow, with some appearing first in ileum or blood.

Trimming removed 0 bases from V and 6 bases from J, with 14 bases in between. The length of the CDR3 is 15 residues. Per germline, CDR1 SGHRS and CDR2 YFSETQ. As to this clone: Its target is not known.

The source of this sequence is a human donor who was the organ donor for an intestinal transplant. The specimen was unstimulated CD4+ T cells sorted from spleen or lymph node cells, collected before transplant. This chain uses TRBV5-1 with TRBJ2-3; D unresolved. The CDR3 here is CASSLVPGLRDTQYF. In DNA form, the CDR3 reads TGCGCCAGCAGCTTGGTACCGGGTTTGAGGGATACGCAGTATTTT.